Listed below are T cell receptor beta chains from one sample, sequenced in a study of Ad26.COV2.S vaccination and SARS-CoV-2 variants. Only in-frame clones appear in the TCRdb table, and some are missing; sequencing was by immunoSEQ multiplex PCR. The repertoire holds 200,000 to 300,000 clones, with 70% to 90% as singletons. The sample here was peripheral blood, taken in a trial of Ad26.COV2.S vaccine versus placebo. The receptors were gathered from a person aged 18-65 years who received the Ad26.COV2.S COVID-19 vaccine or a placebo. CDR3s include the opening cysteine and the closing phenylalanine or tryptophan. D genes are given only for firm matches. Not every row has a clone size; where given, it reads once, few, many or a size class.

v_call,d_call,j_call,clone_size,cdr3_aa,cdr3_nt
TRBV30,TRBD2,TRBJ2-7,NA,CAWSRTGGSTEQYF,TGTGCCTGGAGTAGGACGGGAGGCTCCACCGAGCAGTACTTC
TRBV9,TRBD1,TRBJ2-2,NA,CASSSSGGLGGELFF,TGTGCCAGCAGCTCTTCAGGGGGCTTGGGCGGGGAGCTGTTTTTT
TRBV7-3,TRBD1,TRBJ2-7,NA,CASSYTGGTGYEQYF,TGTGCCAGCAGCTATACAGGGGGCACTGGGTACGAGCAGTACTTC
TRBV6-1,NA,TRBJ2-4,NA,CASSAGSGIAKNIQYF,TGTGCCAGCAGTGCAGGCTCCGGGATAGCCAAAAACATTCAGTACTTC
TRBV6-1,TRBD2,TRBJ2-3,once,CASSEAGLAGGADTQYF,TGTGCCAGCAGTGAAGCAGGACTAGCGGGGGGGGCAGATACGCAGTATTTT
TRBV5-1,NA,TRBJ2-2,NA,CASSLLGVTGELFF,TGCGCCAGCAGCCTGCTAGGAGTAACCGGGGAGCTGTTTTTT
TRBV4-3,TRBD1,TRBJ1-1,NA,CASSLNPGQLNTEAFF,TGCGCCAGCAGCCTGAACCCGGGACAGTTGAACACTGAAGCTTTCTTT
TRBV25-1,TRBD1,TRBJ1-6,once,CASRPPGQGGNSPLHF,TGTGCCAGCAGACCCCCCGGACAGGGCGGGAATTCACCCCTCCACTTT
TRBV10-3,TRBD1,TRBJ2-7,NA,CAIRPPGQGYEQYF,TGTGCCATCAGACCTCCGGGACAGGGCTACGAGCAGTACTTC
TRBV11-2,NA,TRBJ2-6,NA,CASSSLGVAGANVLTF,TGTGCCAGCAGCTCCTTAGGGGTAGCTGGGGCCAACGTCCTGACTTTC
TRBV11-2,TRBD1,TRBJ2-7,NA,CASSKVQGSSYEQYF,TGTGCCAGCAGCAAAGTACAGGGGAGCTCCTACGAGCAGTACTTC
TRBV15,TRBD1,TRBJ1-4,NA,CATSRRGQGNEKLFF,TGTGCCACCAGCAGACGGGGACAGGGGAATGAAAAACTGTTTTTT
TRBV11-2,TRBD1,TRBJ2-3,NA,CASSSPGQPDTQYF,TGTGCCAGCAGCTCACCGGGACAGCCTGATACGCAGTATTTT
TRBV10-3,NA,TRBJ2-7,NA,CAISELQGYEQYF,TGTGCCATCAGTGAACTACAGGGATACGAGCAGTACTTC
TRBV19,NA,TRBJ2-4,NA,CASSSGINSKNIQYF,TGTGCCAGTAGTAGCGGGATTAATTCCAAAAACATTCAGTACTTC
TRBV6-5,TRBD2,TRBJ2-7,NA,CASSYSPSGRGQYF,TGTGCCAGCAGTTACTCGCCTAGCGGGAGGGGGCAGTACTTC
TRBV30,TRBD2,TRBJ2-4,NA,CAWSPHPTSGGNIQYF,TGTGCCTGGAGTCCACACCCCACTAGCGGGGGGAACATTCAGTACTTC
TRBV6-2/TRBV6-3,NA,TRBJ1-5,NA,CASSYSKPRQPQHF,TGTGCCAGCAGTTACTCGAAGCCGCGACAGCCCCAGCATTTT
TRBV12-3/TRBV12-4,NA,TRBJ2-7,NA,CASSFGGPEQYF,TGTGCCAGCAGTTTCGGCGGGCCCGAGCAGTACTTC
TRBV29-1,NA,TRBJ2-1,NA,CSVEDGEDHHVPNEQFF,TGCAGCGTTGAGGATGGGGAGGACCACCACGTCCCCAATGAGCAGTTCTTC
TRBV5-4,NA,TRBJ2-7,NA,CASSSETEQYF,TGTGCCAGCAGCTCCGAGACGGAGCAGTACTTC
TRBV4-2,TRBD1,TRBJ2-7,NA,CASSQGQGQYF,TGTGCCAGCAGCCAAGGACAGGGGCAGTACTTC
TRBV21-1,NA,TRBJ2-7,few,CASNGSSYEQYF,TGTGCCAGCAATGGCAGCTCCTACGAGCAGTACTTC
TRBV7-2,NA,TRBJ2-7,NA,CASHSGSHEQYF,TGTGCCAGCCACTCCGGGAGTCACGAGCAGTACTTC
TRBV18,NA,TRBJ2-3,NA,CASSTQAARGSTDTQYF,TGTGCCAGCTCAACCCAAGCGGCTAGGGGAAGCACAGATACGCAGTATTTT
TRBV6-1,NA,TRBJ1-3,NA,CASSVLGENYSGNTIYF,TGTGCCAGCAGTGTCCTCGGGGAGAATTACTCTGGAAACACCATATATTTT
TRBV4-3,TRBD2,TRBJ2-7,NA,CASGLAGDPTYEQYF,TGCGCCTCGGGACTAGCGGGAGACCCCACCTACGAGCAGTACTTC